This T cell receptor beta chain comes out of a study of T cells after yellow fever vaccination. Study-level information: With SMART-Seq v4 Ultra Low Input, the fractions containing low cell numbers were prepared.

The CDR3 runs to 15 residues. The V gene's germline CDR1 is SGHRS and CDR2 YFSETQ. J lost 8 bases, V lost 5 bases, and 10 bases had no gene match. Ten or more counts support this clonotype. Its antigen is not known. One entry per CDR3 protein, called by TCRdb with MiXCR from the 5' RACE reads. Seen here are 350,000 or so distinct CDR3 sequences, around 8.1% observed once, and the top ten hold under 20%. Study-wide results and limits: In post-booster samples, most primary-vaccination clones reappeared (about 96% CD4, approximately 91% CD8).

The input for sequencing was PBMCs, taken about 49 days after the first yellow fever vaccination. This chain links TRBV5-1 with TRBJ2-1, with 10 bases matching TRBD2. This TCR was sampled from a young man who received the YFV17D yellow fever vaccine. The CDR3 loop is CASRAGTSASDEQFF. DNA of the CDR3: TGCGCCAGCAGGGCCGGGACTAGCGCTTCCGATGAGCAGTTCTTC.